This note documents a single T cell receptor beta chain sequence. Its antigen is currently unknown. TCRdb's copy holds only in-frame clones and misses some; the assay was immunoSEQ multiplex PCR. The sample lists fewer than 70,000 clones, approximately 92% occurring once. The data were taken from a study of graft-versus-host responses after intestinal transplantation. Study-wide background: Among the recipients, transplants were multivisceral, liver-intestinal, or isolated intestinal. Points from the study as a whole: An association linked early post-transplant HvG declines with peak circulating GvH clone levels.

This CDR3 is 12 amino acids long. Trimming left V 10 bases short and J 5 bases short, with 14 bases between. Germline CDR1 MNHEY, CDR2 SVGAGI. This material consisted of bone marrow, taken roughly 110 weeks after intestinal transplantation. The chain is built from TRBV6-5 and TRBJ2-5; D is perhaps TRBD1 or TRBD2 (6 bases each). This TCR was recovered from a human patient who received an intestinal transplant, so some T cells may come from the graft donor. CDR3 sequence reads: CAIKGGGETQYF. The CDR3 DNA is TGTGCCATCAAGGGGGGAGGTGAGACCCAGTACTTC.